The entry below describes one T cell receptor beta chain. Antigen unknown. These data originate in a study of cytomegalovirus exposure and HLA in healthy donors. Findings of the study overall: Among TCR sequences, most were rare, though some public TCRs appeared in many donors. For most TCR beta V segments, an earlier analysis put the productive rate at about 87% or about 30% of the time.

PCR amplification relied on 60 Vbeta primers (plus 13 Jbeta primers). Source study methods: Later work found roughly 80 million unique TCR beta chains, with 9.5 million to 14 million shared. Some clones are missing from TCRdb's copy, which holds only in-frame ones; the method was immunoSEQ multiplex PCR. Clone size and V and J calls were adopted from that table, with D and trimming inferred from the DNA. Altogether under 150,000 clones are present, roughly four fifths being singletons, with the ten largest covering approximately 3%. At sampling all donors were nominally healthy, likely with unrecorded immune exposures. This CDR3 contains 12 residues. The V and J ends lost 3 bases and 7 bases respectively, with 10 bases between them. CDR1 and CDR2 from the germline V gene are SGHTA and FQGNSA.

The chain is built from TRBV7-2 and TRBJ2-7; TRBD2 is a possible D gene (6 bases). This receptor was obtained from a boy younger than 10 in good health and CMV-seronegative. Source material: PBMCs. Here the CDR3 reads CASSFSGGEQYF. The CDR3 bases are TGTGCCAGCAGCTTTTCAGGAGGGGAGCAGTACTTC.